Presented here are 4 T cell receptor beta chains from one specimen sequenced in a study of blood T cell repertoires in COVID-19. The data were produced by immunoSEQ multiplex PCR, yet TCRdb's version contains in-frame clones alone and is incomplete. The data show roughly 260,000 clones, approximately 88% seen once. The sequencing sample was made of PBMCs or T cells enriched from blood (not recorded which). Receptor source: a woman aged 30 to 39 with acute COVID-19.

V gene TRBV27 combines with J gene TRBJ1-1, with D possibly being TRBD1 (5 bases). There are 15 residues in the CDR3. Trimming stripped 6 bases from V and 4 bases from J, with 18 bases between. The germline CDR1 and CDR2 sequences are MNHEY and SMNVEV (reference sequence). The CDR3 region is CASSPVVGLLTEAFF. Written as DNA, the CDR3 is TGTGCCAGCAGCCCGGTAGTGGGGCTACTCACTGAAGCTTTCTTT.

The genes are TRBV5-1 and TRBJ2-3; TRBD2 aligns across 14 bases. This CDR3 has 17 amino acids. V dropped 2 bases and J dropped 3; count of bases not matched to a gene: 5. Germline V gives CDR1 SGHRS, CDR2 YFSETQ. This chain's CDR3 is CASSLGTSGGQTDTQYF. DNA of the CDR3: TGCGCCAGCAGCTTAGGGACTAGCGGGGGTCAAACAGATACGCAGTATTTT.

The V call is TRBV5-1, the J call TRBJ1-1; 7 bases match TRBD1. The CDR3 sequence is 14 residues long. V shed 2 bases and J 5 bases; nucleotides not matched to a gene: 6. Germline lookup yields CDR1 SGHRS and CDR2 YFSETQ. CDR3 region: CASSFEGAGTEAFF. The CDR3 nucleotides read TGCGCCAGCAGCTTTGAGGGGGCGGGAACTGAAGCTTTCTTT.

The J gene is TRBJ2-4, the V gene TRBV19; TRBD1 matches at 7 bases. V shed 5 bases, J shed 8 bases, and the junction held 9 bases outside the gene matches. Germline CDR1 and CDR2: LNHDA and SQIVND (reference sequence). The CDR3 totals 14 residues. CDR3 in amino acids: CASSDRVIIDIQYF. The CDR3 DNA reads as TGTGCCAGTAGTGACAGGGTAATTATAGACATTCAGTACTTC.